This T cell receptor beta chain is drawn from a study of Ad26.COV2.S vaccination and SARS-CoV-2 variants. Germline assignment: CDR1 WNHNN and CDR2 SYGVQD (reference sequence). This CDR3 has 14 residues. Trimming shortened V by 11 bases and J by 3 bases, and 19 bases separated the two germline ends. Treatment: around 19 received Ad26.COV2.S at low or high dose, single or two shots; 5 received placebo; per-sample allocation not given. The study sampled participants on day 63 after the first vaccine or placebo injection. An Ad26 vector carrying the Wuhan-strain SARS-CoV-2 spike served as the vaccine. TCRdb's table, derived via immunoSEQ multiplex PCR, lists solely in-frame clones and lacks some. The sample holds roughly 460,000 clones, 70% to 90% seen once.

V and J are TRBV10-1 and TRBJ1-2, with D possibly TRBD1 on 6 matching bases. The sequence was collected from a person aged 18-60 years who received the Ad26.COV2.S COVID-19 vaccine or a placebo. This sample comprised peripheral blood, obtained in a trial of Ad26.COV2.S vaccine versus placebo. For the CDR3, the DNA is TGCGCCGACCCCGGGACAAAGGACGACTATGGCTACACCTTC. This sequence encodes CADPGTKDDYGYTF.